This T cell receptor (beta chain) was recovered during a study of blood T cell repertoires in COVID-19. Study summary: There were acute and convalescent COVID-19 samples, and they came from the United States, Italy and Spain. T cells, B-cell-depleted T cells, or PBMCs provided the cDNA or gDNA that served as material.

The CDR3 runs to 18 residues. V dropped 4 bases and J dropped 1; count of bases not matched to a gene: 6. CDR1 and CDR2 (germline): SGHVS, FQNEAQ. Patients of the Seattle cohort, enrolled during active infection, were followed longitudinally. Per the original methods: Counts of nucleated cells, estimated from reference gene primer amplification, were obtained. Profiled with immunoSEQ multiplex PCR; TCRdb holds only in-frame clones, not every one. The D gene and trimming were derived from the DNA, and the V and J assignments and clone size from that table. Of about 350,000 clones in the sample, about 91% were seen once.

This clonotype originated in a man younger than 45 with COVID-19, enrolled during active disease. The sequenced sample was peripheral blood. The gene calls are TRBV7-8 and TRBJ2-1, with 14 bases lining up with TRBD2. CDR3 sequence (DNA): TGTGCCAGCAGCTCAGGACTAGCGGGAGGTTTGTCCTACAATGAGCAGTTCTTC. This translates into CASSSGLAGGLSYNEQFF.